This record looks at one T cell receptor beta chain sequence and its context. The antigen is undetermined. The sample is drawn from a study of cytomegalovirus exposure and HLA in healthy donors. Findings and caveats of the study: For most TCR beta V segments, an earlier analysis put the productive rate at about 87% or about 30% of the time.

This PCR relied on a set of 60 Vbeta primers and 13 Jbeta primers. Sequencing was performed with immunoSEQ multiplex PCR; in TCRdb, only in-frame clones are kept and a portion is missing. The sample contains more than 200,000 clones, less than 85% of which appear only once. The germline V and J ends were trimmed by 10 bases and 3 bases, with 16 bases remaining between them. CDR3 length equals 14 residues. The germline CDR1 and CDR2 sequences are LNHDA and SQIVND (reference sequence). The V gene is TRBV19, the J gene TRBJ1-5; perhaps TRBD1 as D (5 bases). The sequenced material came from PBMCs. The clonotype comes from a girl aged 2-15 years in good health and CMV-seronegative. CDR3 bases: TGTGCCACTCGGGACTCCGGAGCCAATCAGCCCCAGCATTTT. This sequence encodes CATRDSGANQPQHF.